A single T cell receptor (beta chain) is shown here with its context. Antigen specificity is unknown. The record originates from a study of cytomegalovirus exposure and HLA in healthy donors. Whole-study results and caveats: In vitro assays verified that a few CMV-associated chains recognized CMV antigens specifically.

Both 60 Vbeta primers and 13 Jbeta primers went into the PCR. Clones were read by immunoSEQ multiplex PCR, and TCRdb kept only the in-frame ones, dropping some. Among 230,000 or so clones listed, about 93% were seen once. The TCR was taken from a girl under 10 years old in good health and CMV-seronegative. The sample was PBMCs.

The CDR3 protein is CASSPPAAGPNEKLFF. The CDR3 coding sequence is TGTGCCAGCTCACCACCGGCAGCAGGGCCTAATGAAAAACTGTTTTTT. The chain has TRBV18 and TRBJ1-4, with D possibly TRBD1 on 5 matching bases. V lost 0 bases to trimming and J lost 3 bases, with 11 bases between them. From germline, CDR1 is KGHSH and CDR2 LQKENI. The CDR3 has 16 residues. Full variable domain (outside the CDR3, taken from reference TRBV18 and TRBJ1-4): NAGVMQNPRHLVRRRGQEARLRCSPMKGHSHVYWYRQLPEEGLKFMVYLQKENIIDESGMPKERFSAEFPKEGPSILRIQQVVRGDSAAYFCASSPPAAGPNEKLFFGSGTQLSVL.